These 4 T cell receptor beta chains originate from one sample sequenced in a study of blood T cell repertoires in COVID-19. Clones were read by immunoSEQ multiplex PCR, and TCRdb kept only the in-frame ones, dropping some. The repertoire holds about 200,000 clones, 82% seen once, with about 5.6% in the top ten. What was sequenced was peripheral blood. The receptors were sampled from a woman aged 70-85 years with COVID-19, enrolled during active disease.

This clone was counted a few times. The rearrangement links TRBV28 to TRBJ1-1; 8 nucleotides match TRBD1. Losses at the gene ends were 4 bases for V and 6 bases for J; bases not matched to a gene: 4. CDR1 and CDR2 from the germline V gene are MDHEN and SYDVKM. This CDR3 contains 13 residues. The CDR3 spells CASSSRGRAEAFF. The CDR3 nucleotides are TGTGCCAGCAGTTCCAGGGGGCGTGCTGAAGCTTTCTTT.

The rearrangement links TRBV6-6 to TRBJ2-7; D might be TRBD1 (6 bases). The germline CDR1 and CDR2 sequences are MNHNY and SVGAGI (reference sequence). CDR3 length equals 15 residues. V was cut by 6 bases and J by 6 bases, with 21 bases left in between. CDR3 residues: CASRFGDTTLREQYF. The CDR3 DNA follows: TGTGCCAGCAGGTTCGGGGACACCACCCTCCGCGAGCAGTACTTC.

The chain has TRBV15 and TRBJ2-7, with 9 nucleotides matching TRBD2. Trimming took 5 bases from V and 1 from J; bases not matched to a gene: 6. Per the germline V gene, CDR1 is LNHNV and CDR2 is YYDKDF (reference sequence). The CDR3 is made up of 15 amino acids. The CDR3 reads CATSDGTSRSYEQYF. The CDR3, as DNA: TGTGCCACCAGCGATGGGACTAGCAGATCCTACGAGCAGTACTTC.

The chain links TRBV5-1 to TRBJ2-3; D gene unclear. V was clipped by 6 bases and J by 0 bases, with 8 bases between them. Germline V gene data show CDR1 as SGHRS and CDR2 as YFSETQ. CDR3 length: 13 residues. The CDR3 loop reads CASNLGSTDTQYF. The CDR3 DNA reads TGCGCCAGCAACCTAGGAAGCACAGATACGCAGTATTTT.